A single sample is the source of the 11 T cell receptor beta chains below, sequenced in a study of blood T cell repertoires in COVID-19 (dated by TCRdb to the early 2020s). Library preparation was by the immunoSEQ multiplex PCR assay. TCRdb retrieved this table from immuneACCESS and kept in-frame rearrangements only. Not all clones are present; in checked studies, unresolved V genes account for under half, and no reason is known for the remainder. The sample table holds around 200,000 clones, of which 86% were seen once. Jointly, the top ten make up about 6% of the sample. What was sequenced was peripheral blood. These receptor sequences come from a man older than 75 with acute or convalescent COVID-19.

The chain carries TRBV18 and TRBJ1-4; D not certain. Trimming pared 2 bases from V and 4 bases from J, leaving 5 bases between. The CDR3 spans 13 residues. Per the germline V gene, CDR1 is KGHSH and CDR2 is LQKENI. In DNA, the CDR3 is TGTGCCAGCTCACCATCCGTTAATGAAAAACTGTTTTTT. This sequence encodes CASSPSVNEKLFF. Full variable domain (outside the CDR3, taken from reference TRBV18 and TRBJ1-4): NAGVMQNPRHLVRRRGQEARLRCSPMKGHSHVYWYRQLPEEGLKFMVYLQKENIIDESGMPKERFSAEFPKEGPSILRIQQVVRGDSAAYFCASSPSVNEKLFFGSGTQLSVL.

This clone came up once. The rearrangement joins TRBV2 to TRBJ2-7; 11 bases match TRBD2. The CDR3 is 15 amino acids. V was pared by 3 bases and J by 6 bases, with 7 bases of the junction left unmatched. The germline V gene encodes CDR1 SNHLY and CDR2 FYNNEI. For the CDR3, the DNA is TGTGCCAGCAGTGAGGCACTAGCGGGAGCCTCCGAGCAGTACTTC. Translating it yields CASSEALAGASEQYF.

The chain uses TRBV12-3 or TRBV12-4 and TRBJ2-2; D gene uncertain. This CDR3 contains 13 residues. Deletions cut 5 bases from V and 4 bases from J, with 8 bases between. In DNA form, the CDR3 reads TGTGCCAGCAGTCCAGACTCCACCGGGGAGCTGTTTTTT. Residues: CASSPDSTGELFF.

The CDR3 protein is CASSLRTEQNIQYF. The CDR3 bases are TGTGCCAGCAGCTTACGGACAGAACAAAACATTCAGTACTTC. The V call is TRBV7-9, the J call TRBJ2-4, with D perhaps TRBD1 (6 bases). The CDR3 length is 14 residues. Germline CDR1 reads SEHNR; CDR2 reads FQNEAQ (reference sequence). The ends were cut back, 2 bases at V and 5 bases at J, with 10 bases in the middle. Together with reference TRBV7-9 and TRBJ2-4, the CDR3 gives the full variable domain: DTGVSQNPRHKITKRGQNVTFRCDPISEHNRLYWYRQTLGQGPEFLTYFQNEAQLEKSRLLSDRFSAERPKGSFSTLEIQRTEQGDSAMYLCASSLRTEQNIQYFGAGTRLSVL.

V is TRBV7-9 and J is TRBJ2-5, with 7 bases aligning to TRBD2. V shed 4 bases and J 5 bases; nucleotides not matched to a gene: 10. The CDR3 sequence is 15 residues long. The germline V gene encodes CDR1 SEHNR and CDR2 FQNEAQ (reference sequence). In DNA form, the CDR3 reads TGTGCCAGCAGCTCTCCCCGGACTAGTGGGGAGACCCAGTACTTC. Its translation is CASSSPRTSGETQYF. The full variable domain, its missing parts supplied by reference TRBV7-9 and TRBJ2-5, is DTGVSQNPRHKITKRGQNVTFRCDPISEHNRLYWYRQTLGQGPEFLTYFQNEAQLEKSRLLSDRFSAERPKGSFSTLEIQRTEQGDSAMYLCASSSPRTSGETQYFGPGTRLLVL.

This clone has a single count. The rearrangement links TRBV5-1 to TRBJ1-1; 7 bases are shared with TRBD1. V shed 4 bases, J shed 2 bases, and the junction held 8 bases outside the gene matches. CDR1 is SGHRS and CDR2 is YFSETQ in the germline V gene. The CDR3 consists of 15 residues. CDR3 amino acids: CASSTSGTENTEAFF. The DNA for the CDR3 is TGCGCCAGCAGCACATCCGGGACAGAAAACACTGAAGCTTTCTTT.

The V and J genes are TRBV2 and TRBJ2-7; a possible D gene is TRBD1 (6 bases). V was shortened by 4 bases and J by 3 bases, with 10 bases between the two germline ends. This CDR3 is built from 13 residues. CDR1 and CDR2 from the germline V gene are SNHLY and FYNNEI. The CDR3 nucleotides read TGTGCCAGCAGTGTCGAACAGGGCTACGAGCAGTACTTC. Encoded protein: CASSVEQGYEQYF.

The chain carries TRBV7-2 and TRBJ1-2; D perhaps matches TRBD1 (6 bases). Looked up from germline, CDR1 is SGHTA and CDR2 is FQGNSA. Trimming removed 3 bases from V and 4 bases from J, with 18 bases in between. The CDR3 length is 16 residues. The CDR3 sequence is CASSFSPTGSSYGYTF. The CDR3 DNA sequence: TGTGCCAGCAGCTTCTCCCCAACAGGGTCCAGCTATGGCTACACCTTC.

This chain uses TRBV5-1 with TRBJ2-7, with TRBD1 as a possible D gene (6 bases). The CDR3 has 15 amino acids. V dropped 7 bases and J dropped 3 bases, with 20 bases sitting between them. Germline loops: CDR1 SGHRS, CDR2 YFSETQ. The CDR3, as DNA: TGCGCCAGCCGCCCGGCCGGGACATCGATCTACGAGCAGTACTTC. It is translated as CASRPAGTSIYEQYF.

This clone was detected only a few times. The genes are TRBV11-2 and TRBJ1-2; D ambiguous. Deletions cut 4 bases from V and 4 bases from J, with 10 bases between. Germline V gene lookup returns CDR1 SGHAT and CDR2 FQNNGV. The CDR3 is 13 amino acids. CDR3: CASSSKSGYGYTF. Written as DNA, the CDR3 is TGTGCCAGCAGCTCGAAGTCCGGCTATGGCTACACCTTC.

The chain couples TRBV9 to TRBJ2-5; D not resolved. V was cut by 0 bases and J by 0 bases, with 24 bases left in between. The CDR3 length is 20 residues. Germline-derived CDR1 and CDR2 are SGDLS and YYNGEE. CDR3 coding DNA: TGTGCCAGCAGCGTAGTAGTTGAGGTCTCGCGCCAGCAGTACCAAGAGACCCAGTACTTC. It yields the protein CASSVVVEVSRQQYQETQYF.